This T cell receptor beta chain stems from a study of PD-1 blockade in classical Hodgkin lymphoma. Study as a whole: Patients in the cohort were put on intravenous nivolumab, 3 mg/kg every 2 weeks. Study observations and caveats: Complete responders showed a baseline diversity that resembled the diversity of newly diagnosed patients. No one has yet defined what causes the repertoire differences, which may be disease activity or prior therapy.

CDR3 length equals 17 residues. Trimming left V 3 bases short and J 6 bases short, with 23 bases between. Germline assignment: CDR1 MNHEY and CDR2 SMNVEV (reference sequence). Clones were sequenced by immunoSEQ multiplex PCR, and TCRdb holds only the in-frame ones, with some missing. The sample holds approximately 99,000 clones, roughly 81% seen once. As to this clone: No antigen is known for it.

Every patient was affected by relapse after autologous stem cell transplantation, while exposure to brentuximab vedotin was not uniform. Complete response, partial response or progressive disease were the best responses. The chain carries TRBV27 and TRBJ1-1, with D possibly being TRBD1 (5 bases). Sample: peripheral blood mononuclear cells (PBMCs), taken before the second cycle of nivolumab. The clonotype comes from a human donor with classical Hodgkin lymphoma. The CDR3 sequence is CASSFARALNARSEAFF. CDR3 in DNA: TGTGCCAGCAGTTTTGCCAGGGCTTTAAATGCGCGGTCTGAAGCTTTCTTT.